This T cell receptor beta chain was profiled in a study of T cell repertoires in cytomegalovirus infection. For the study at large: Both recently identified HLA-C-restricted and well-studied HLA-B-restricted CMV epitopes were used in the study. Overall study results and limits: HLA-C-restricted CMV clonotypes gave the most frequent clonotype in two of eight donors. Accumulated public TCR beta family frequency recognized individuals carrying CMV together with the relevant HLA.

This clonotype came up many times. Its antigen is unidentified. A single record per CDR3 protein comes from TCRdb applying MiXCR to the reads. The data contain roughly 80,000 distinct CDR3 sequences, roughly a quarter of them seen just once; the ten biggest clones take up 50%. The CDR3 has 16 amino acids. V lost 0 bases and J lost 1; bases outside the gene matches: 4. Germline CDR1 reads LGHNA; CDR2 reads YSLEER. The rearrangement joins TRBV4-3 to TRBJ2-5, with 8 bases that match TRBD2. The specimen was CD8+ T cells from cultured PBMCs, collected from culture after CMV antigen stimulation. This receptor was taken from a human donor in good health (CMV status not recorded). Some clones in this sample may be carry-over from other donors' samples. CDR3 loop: CASSQDLGRAQETQYF. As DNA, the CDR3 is TGCGCCAGCAGCCAAGACCTCGGGAGGGCCCAAGAGACCCAGTACTTC.